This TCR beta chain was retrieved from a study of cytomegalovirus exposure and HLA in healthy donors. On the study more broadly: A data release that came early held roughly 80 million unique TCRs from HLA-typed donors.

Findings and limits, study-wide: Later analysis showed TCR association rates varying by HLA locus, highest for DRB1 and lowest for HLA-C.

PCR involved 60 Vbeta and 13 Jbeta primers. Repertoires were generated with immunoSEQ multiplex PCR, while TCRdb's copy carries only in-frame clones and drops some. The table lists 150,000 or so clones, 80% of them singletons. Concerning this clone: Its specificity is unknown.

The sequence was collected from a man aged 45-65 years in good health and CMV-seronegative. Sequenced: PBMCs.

CDR3 residues: CASSPSGYEQYF. DNA of the CDR3: TGTGCCAGCAGCCCCAGCGGGTACGAGCAGTACTTC. The gene calls are TRBV9 and TRBJ2-7, with D possibly matching TRBD2 (6 bases). Between the trimmed V and J ends, which lost 4 bases and 4 bases, there was a span of 9 bases. In germline, CDR1 is SGDLS, CDR2 YYNGEE. The CDR3 has 12 amino acids. Together with reference TRBV9 and TRBJ2-7, the CDR3 gives the full variable domain: DSGVTQTPKHLITATGQRVTLRCSPRSGDLSVYWYQQSLDQGLQFLIQYYNGEERAKGNILERFSAQQFPDLHSELNLSSLELGDSALYFCASSPSGYEQYFGPGTRLTVT.